The entry below gives a single TCR beta chain sequence along with its context. Its target is unknown. A sample-barcoded 5' primer and a J-beta primer mix were used in a second PCR of roughly 6 to 11 cycles. Each of the samples gave a minimum of 2.5 million paired-end reads that contained CDR3. TCRdb fed the 5' RACE reads into MiXCR, producing one record per CDR3 protein. The table includes approximately 1,000,000 distinct CDR3 sequences, 35% to 50% detected once. This entry comes from a study of blood T cells in healthy people across ages. Study at large: The template switching approach captured approximately one barcoded beta molecule for every two T cells.

Notes on the study in general: Roughly linearly, TCR beta diversity per million T cells fell as age increased.

V was cut by 0 bases and J by 8 bases, with 12 bases left in between. The CDR3 contains 13 residues. The germline CDR1 and CDR2 sequences are DFQATT and SNEGSKA (reference sequence). This clonotype originated in a woman aged 55-70 years in good health. The chain uses TRBV20-1 and TRBJ2-3, with D possibly being TRBD2 (6 bases). Source material: blood. The CDR3 protein is CSARDLGLRTQYF. CDR3 in DNA: TGCAGTGCTAGAGATTTGGGACTTCGTACGCAGTATTTT.